This T cell receptor (beta chain) appears in the sequencing data of a study of blood T cell repertoires in COVID-19. Across the study: Some COVID-19 samples were acute and others convalescent; all came from the United States, Italy and Spain. Sample material is recorded as cDNA or gDNA derived from T cells, B-cell-depleted T cells, or PBMCs.

The CDR3 runs to 16 residues. V lost 4 bases, J lost 4 bases, and 12 bases stayed unmatched. Germline-derived CDR1 and CDR2 are DFQATT and SNEGSKA (reference sequence). As processed by the authors: For nucleated cells, counts were estimated from reference gene primer amplification. Clones were sequenced by immunoSEQ multiplex PCR, and TCRdb holds only the in-frame ones, with some missing. The V and J calls and the clone size are those of that table, but D and trimming were determined from the DNA. The repertoire consists of around 290,000 clones, with roughly 89% occurring once and the leading ten covering around 4.4%.

The chain is built from TRBV20-1 and TRBJ1-5, with TRBD1 matching 8 bases. The sample was peripheral blood. The TCR originated in a man aged 35 to 55 with acute or convalescent COVID-19. The CDR3, as DNA: TGCAGTGCTACTGAGCTAAGACAGGGGTATAATCAGCCCCAGCATTTT. This encodes CSATELRQGYNQPQHF.